The T cell receptor (beta chain) described here comes from a study of OX40 agonist ivuxolimab in advanced cancers. About the research overall: Patients were treated with intravenous ivuxolimab, dosed at 0.01 to 10 mg/kg and infused every 2 weeks. Partial responses were observed in three patients, of whom one had hepatocellular carcinoma and two had cutaneous melanoma.

Clones were read by immunoSEQ multiplex PCR, and TCRdb kept only the in-frame ones, dropping some. The table includes about 83,000 clones, around four fifths detected once. CDR3 length: 15 amino acids. V lost 4 bases and J lost 1, with 13 bases in between. Germline assignment: CDR1 ENHRY and CDR2 SYGVKD. The chain uses TRBV10-3 and TRBJ2-5; D might be TRBD1 or TRBD2, each matching 6 bases. The clonotype comes from an adult with an advanced solid tumor such as melanoma, head and neck, liver or kidney cancer. The sample in question was CD4+ or CD8+ T cells sorted from blood, obtained in a trial of the OX40 agonist ivuxolimab. The CDR3 DNA reads as TGTGCCATCAGTGGGACCCGGGGGCCCCAAGAGACCCAGTACTTC. Translated: CAISGTRGPQETQYF.